This T cell receptor beta chain was recorded in a study of shared clonotypes between healthy human individuals. Background on the study: Used for every donor were three CD4 naive, three CD4 memory, two CD8 naive and one CD8 memory plate.

Deep-level assay runs were performed. Libraries were prepared by immunoSEQ multiplex PCR; TCRdb keeps only in-frame clonotypes and omits some of them. The table has some 2,000,000 clones, 85% to 95% seen once. About this clone: No antigen is known for it.

Study observations and caveats: Genetic and exposure-history diversity was limited by the small donor number. Clonotypes shared by all four donors outscored non-shared clonotypes in generation probability.

The ends were cut back, 6 bases at V and 9 bases at J, with 11 bases in the middle. CDR1 and CDR2 (germline): MNHNY, SVGAGI (reference sequence). The CDR3 runs 11 residues. The clonotype comes from a man aged 18 to 29 in good health. The V gene is TRBV6-6, the J gene TRBJ2-5; D gene ambiguous. Sequencing was carried out using naive CD4+ T cells sorted from blood. Stated subset: CD45RA+ positively selected. CDR3 in DNA: TGTGCCAGCAGATCCCAGTGGGCCCAGTACTTC. Protein product: CASRSQWAQYF.